This T cell receptor beta chain was captured in a study of circulating and synovial CD4+ cells in juvenile arthritis. Sequenced samples came from active juvenile idiopathic arthritis patients. The junction had 9 bases not matched to a gene; V was cut back by 4 bases and J by 6 bases. The CDR3 totals 15 residues. Germline V lookup: CDR1 LGHNA, CDR2 YNFKEQ. Only in-frame clones appear in the TCRdb table, and some are missing; sequencing was by immunoSEQ multiplex PCR. The sample has 36,000 or so clones; about 94% are singletons. Study results and limitations: Some such blood samples were as oligoclonal as synovium. Vbeta family usage analysis did not detect the pathogenic-like versus bulk difference. CPL and bulk CD4 samples differed at least tenfold in T cell genomes.

As to this clone: Its target is unknown.

This TCR was recovered from a human donor with juvenile idiopathic arthritis. Sequencing input: CD4+ T cells from blood. The chain has TRBV4-2 and TRBJ1-1; 9 bases fit TRBD1. The CDR3, as DNA: TGTGCCAGCAGCCCTCAGGCCGGGACAGGGCCTGAAGCTTTCTTT. It encodes CASSPQAGTGPEAFF.